Listed below are T cell receptor beta chains from one sample, sequenced in a study of radiotherapy plus CTLA-4 blockade in lung cancer. The repertoire was sequenced with immunoSEQ multiplex PCR; TCRdb's copy has only in-frame clones and lacks some. The sample has roughly 32,000 clones; approximately 66% are singletons. The specimen was peripheral blood, collected from a patient treated with radiotherapy plus ipilimumab. Receptors originate from a human donor with non-small cell lung cancer who had stable disease on radiotherapy plus ipilimumab. Each CDR3 is given with its conserved first and last residue. Fields, in order: J gene, V gene, D gene, clone size, CDR3 DNA, CDR3 protein. D genes are given only for firm matches. Part of the rows lack a size; the others show once, few, many or a class for expanded clones.

J gene: TRBJ2-7; V gene: TRBV5-1; D gene: TRBD2; clone size: -; CDR3 DNA: TGCGCCAGCAGCATGGGAGGGGCGGTCGAGCAGTACTTC; CDR3 protein: CASSMGGAVEQYF
J gene: TRBJ1-1; V gene: TRBV11-2; D gene: -; clone size: -; CDR3 DNA: TGTGCCAGCAGCTTACCCCTTCGGGACACTGAAGCTTTCTTT; CDR3 protein: CASSLPLRDTEAFF
J gene: TRBJ1-5; V gene: TRBV2; D gene: TRBD1; clone size: -; CDR3 DNA: TGTGCCAGCATCGGGACAGGGGGCTTATCAAATCAGCCCCAGCATTTT; CDR3 protein: CASIGTGGLSNQPQHF
J gene: TRBJ2-7; V gene: TRBV28; D gene: -; clone size: -; CDR3 DNA: TGTGCCAGCAGTACACAGGGATGGGAGCAGTACTTC; CDR3 protein: CASSTQGWEQYF
J gene: TRBJ1-3; V gene: TRBV14; D gene: -; clone size: -; CDR3 DNA: TGTGCCAGCAGCCACACAGTCTCCTCTGGAAACACCATATATTTT; CDR3 protein: CASSHTVSSGNTIYF
J gene: TRBJ2-2; V gene: TRBV6-5; D gene: -; clone size: -; CDR3 DNA: TGTGCCAGCAGTTACCCTAGACCCGGGGAGCTGTTTTTT; CDR3 protein: CASSYPRPGELFF
J gene: TRBJ2-3; V gene: TRBV7-2; D gene: TRBD2; clone size: -; CDR3 DNA: TGTGCCAGCAGCTCGAGGACTAGCGGGATAGATACGCAGTATTTT; CDR3 protein: CASSSRTSGIDTQYF
J gene: TRBJ2-1; V gene: TRBV6-5; D gene: TRBD2; clone size: -; CDR3 DNA: TGTGCCAGCAGTTACCAGCGGGAGGGCTATAGTGAGCAGTTCTTC; CDR3 protein: CASSYQREGYSEQFF
J gene: TRBJ2-4; V gene: TRBV5-4; D gene: -; clone size: -; CDR3 DNA: TGTGCCAGCAGCCTGACAGGACAAGCCAAAAACATTCAGTACTTC; CDR3 protein: CASSLTGQAKNIQYF
J gene: TRBJ1-2; V gene: TRBV29-1; D gene: TRBD1; clone size: -; CDR3 DNA: TGCAGCGCCCGACAGGGGGCAGGGGGCTACACCTTC; CDR3 protein: CSARQGAGGYTF
J gene: TRBJ2-7; V gene: TRBV19; D gene: TRBD2; clone size: -; CDR3 DNA: TGTGCCAGTCCCCTAGCGGGGGTCGAGCAGTACTTC; CDR3 protein: CASPLAGVEQYF
J gene: TRBJ2-5; V gene: TRBV5-1; D gene: -; clone size: -; CDR3 DNA: TGCGCCAGTAAGGAGTTTCCCCTCCAAGAGACCCAGTACTTC; CDR3 protein: CASKEFPLQETQYF
J gene: TRBJ2-1; V gene: TRBV7-2; D gene: TRBD2; clone size: -; CDR3 DNA: TGTGCCAGCAGCCTGCGGGGGGCCCTCGCCAATGAGCAGTTCTTC; CDR3 protein: CASSLRGALANEQFF
J gene: TRBJ2-5; V gene: TRBV2; D gene: TRBD2; clone size: -; CDR3 DNA: TGTGCCAGCAGTAGGACTAGCGGCCTGGGGGAGACCCAGTACTTC; CDR3 protein: CASSRTSGLGETQYF
J gene: TRBJ2-2; V gene: TRBV7-2; D gene: -; clone size: -; CDR3 DNA: TGTGCCAGCAGCCCCCTCCCCGGGACCAAGAACACCGGGGAGCTGTTTTTT; CDR3 protein: CASSPLPGTKNTGELFF
J gene: TRBJ1-2; V gene: TRBV5-4; D gene: -; clone size: -; CDR3 DNA: TGTGCCAGCAGCTTGATCCCGATGGGGGGCTACACCTTC; CDR3 protein: CASSLIPMGGYTF
J gene: TRBJ2-6; V gene: TRBV25-1; D gene: -; clone size: -; CDR3 DNA: TGTGCCAGCAGTGAGGGAGTGACTGGGGCCAACGTCCTGACTTTC; CDR3 protein: CASSEGVTGANVLTF
J gene: TRBJ2-5; V gene: TRBV7-3; D gene: -; clone size: -; CDR3 DNA: TGTGCCAGCAGCTTAGGGTTGGTAGAGACCCAGTACTTC; CDR3 protein: CASSLGLVETQYF
J gene: TRBJ2-6; V gene: TRBV19; D gene: -; clone size: -; CDR3 DNA: TGTGCCAGTAGCTTCGCAGGACAGCTCTCTGGGGCCAACGTCCTGACTTTC; CDR3 protein: CASSFAGQLSGANVLTF
J gene: TRBJ2-2; V gene: TRBV5-6; D gene: TRBD2; clone size: -; CDR3 DNA: TGTGCCAGCAGCTCTGAGACTAGCGGGATCACCGGGGAGCTGTTTTTT; CDR3 protein: CASSSETSGITGELFF
J gene: TRBJ2-3; V gene: TRBV6-6; D gene: -; clone size: -; CDR3 DNA: TGTGCCAGCAGGGCCCGACTAGGACGCACAGATACGCAGTATTTT; CDR3 protein: CASRARLGRTDTQYF
J gene: TRBJ2-7; V gene: TRBV5-1; D gene: -; clone size: -; CDR3 DNA: TGCGCCAACAGCGGGGCCCCAGACAGGTCCGGGTACGAGCAGTACTTC; CDR3 protein: CANSGAPDRSGYEQYF
J gene: TRBJ1-3; V gene: TRBV29-1; D gene: -; clone size: -; CDR3 DNA: TGCAGCGTTGAGGATACGCGGGGCCATGGCACCATATATTTT; CDR3 protein: CSVEDTRGHGTIYF
J gene: TRBJ2-5; V gene: TRBV2; D gene: -; clone size: -; CDR3 DNA: TGTGCCAGCAGTGCCGAGATGGAGACCCAGTACTTC; CDR3 protein: CASSAEMETQYF
J gene: TRBJ1-2; V gene: TRBV30; D gene: -; clone size: -; CDR3 DNA: TGTGCCTGGAGCGCTCCGGGTCCTCGGTATGGCTACACCTTC; CDR3 protein: CAWSAPGPRYGYTF
J gene: TRBJ2-1; V gene: TRBV14; D gene: -; clone size: -; CDR3 DNA: TGTGCCAGCAGCCAAGATGTGGCGGACAATGAGCAGTTCTTC; CDR3 protein: CASSQDVADNEQFF
J gene: TRBJ2-7; V gene: TRBV5-4; D gene: TRBD2; clone size: -; CDR3 DNA: TGTGCCAGCAGCGGGGGGGGGACTAGGCGACGCTACGAGCAGTACTTC; CDR3 protein: CASSGGGTRRRYEQYF
J gene: TRBJ2-5; V gene: TRBV14; D gene: -; clone size: -; CDR3 DNA: TGTGCCAGCAGCCTCATCAGGGGCAAAGAGACCCAGTACTTC; CDR3 protein: CASSLIRGKETQYF
J gene: TRBJ2-5; V gene: TRBV5-1; D gene: -; clone size: -; CDR3 DNA: TGCGCCAGCCGATGGACTACGCCACAAGAGACCCAGTACTTC; CDR3 protein: CASRWTTPQETQYF
J gene: TRBJ2-7; V gene: TRBV27; D gene: TRBD2; clone size: few; CDR3 DNA: TGTGCCAGCAGTAAACGGACTAGCGCTCCCTACGAGCAGTACTTC; CDR3 protein: CASSKRTSAPYEQYF
J gene: TRBJ1-1; V gene: TRBV27; D gene: TRBD1; clone size: -; CDR3 DNA: TGTGCCAGCAGTGGGACAGGGTTCCGCAGCACTGAAGCTTTCTTT; CDR3 protein: CASSGTGFRSTEAFF
J gene: TRBJ1-2; V gene: TRBV5-1; D gene: -; clone size: once; CDR3 DNA: TGCGCCAGCAGCTTGGTCCTGGACGGTCATGGCTACACCTTC; CDR3 protein: CASSLVLDGHGYTF
J gene: TRBJ2-7; V gene: TRBV6-1; D gene: -; clone size: -; CDR3 DNA: TGTGCCAGCAGTGAAGAGGGACTGAGGACTATGGGGGCCCTCGAGCAGTACTTC; CDR3 protein: CASSEEGLRTMGALEQYF
J gene: TRBJ1-1; V gene: TRBV5-4; D gene: TRBD1; clone size: -; CDR3 DNA: TGTGCCAGCAGCAAACCGGGACAGGGAAGGACTGAAGCTTTCTTT; CDR3 protein: CASSKPGQGRTEAFF
J gene: TRBJ1-1; V gene: TRBV5-6; D gene: TRBD1; clone size: few; CDR3 DNA: TGTGCCAGCAGCCCGACAGGGTTCACTGAAGCTTTCTTT; CDR3 protein: CASSPTGFTEAFF
J gene: TRBJ1-1; V gene: TRBV5-4; D gene: -; clone size: -; CDR3 DNA: TGTGCCAGCAGCTTCAGTCCCGGAGGAGCTGAAGCTTTCTTT; CDR3 protein: CASSFSPGGAEAFF
J gene: TRBJ2-7; V gene: TRBV7-2; D gene: TRBD2; clone size: once; CDR3 DNA: TGTGCCAGCAGCTTAGAGCCCCGGAGTCTAGCGGGAGTAAGGGAGCAGTACTTC; CDR3 protein: CASSLEPRSLAGVREQYF
J gene: TRBJ1-2; V gene: TRBV9; D gene: TRBD1; clone size: -; CDR3 DNA: TGTGCCAGCAGAAACAGGGGTCGCTACACCTTC; CDR3 protein: CASRNRGRYTF
J gene: TRBJ2-7; V gene: TRBV18; D gene: TRBD1; clone size: -; CDR3 DNA: TGTGCCAGCTCACCACAGACAGGGTTGAGCTCCTACGAGCAGTACTTC; CDR3 protein: CASSPQTGLSSYEQYF
J gene: TRBJ1-2; V gene: TRBV9; D gene: -; clone size: once; CDR3 DNA: TGTGCCAGCAGCGGGAGACTTTCTAACTATGGCTACACCTTC; CDR3 protein: CASSGRLSNYGYTF
J gene: TRBJ2-7; V gene: TRBV18; D gene: TRBD1; clone size: -; CDR3 DNA: TGTGCCAGCTCACCGAGGACAGGTGAGGAGCAGTACTTC; CDR3 protein: CASSPRTGEEQYF
J gene: TRBJ1-5; V gene: TRBV29-1; D gene: TRBD1; clone size: -; CDR3 DNA: TGCAGCGTCTCGGACAGGACCAATCAGCCCCAGCATTTT; CDR3 protein: CSVSDRTNQPQHF